This TCR beta chain was captured in a study of T cell responses to AZD1222 COVID-19 vaccine. Study results and caveats: CD4 TCRs linked to vaccination spanned spike, dominating at 160-218 and 743-854. The donors showed a predominance of white British ancestry and of females, with possible underestimation of clonal diversity. AZD1222 recipients seropositive at baseline numbered only five to seven. Once two AZD1222 doses were given, Spike-specific TCR breadth and depth went up.

Sequencing was performed with immunoSEQ multiplex PCR; in TCRdb, only in-frame clones are kept and a portion is missing. This table has under 130,000 clones, over 80% appearing once. Germline V CDR1 and CDR2: MNHEY, SMNVEV (reference sequence). With V trimmed by 6 bases and J by 1 base, 6 bases remained unmatched. The CDR3 is 15 amino acids. About this clone: Its antigen is not known.

The V gene is TRBV27, the J gene TRBJ2-1; 7 positions match TRBD2. The sequences come from peripheral blood, collected on day 0 of AZD1222 vaccination. The clonotype was recovered from an adult in good health. CDR3 in DNA: TGTGCCAGCAGCCAAGGACTAGGATCCTACAATGAGCAGTTCTTC. Residues: CASSQGLGSYNEQFF.